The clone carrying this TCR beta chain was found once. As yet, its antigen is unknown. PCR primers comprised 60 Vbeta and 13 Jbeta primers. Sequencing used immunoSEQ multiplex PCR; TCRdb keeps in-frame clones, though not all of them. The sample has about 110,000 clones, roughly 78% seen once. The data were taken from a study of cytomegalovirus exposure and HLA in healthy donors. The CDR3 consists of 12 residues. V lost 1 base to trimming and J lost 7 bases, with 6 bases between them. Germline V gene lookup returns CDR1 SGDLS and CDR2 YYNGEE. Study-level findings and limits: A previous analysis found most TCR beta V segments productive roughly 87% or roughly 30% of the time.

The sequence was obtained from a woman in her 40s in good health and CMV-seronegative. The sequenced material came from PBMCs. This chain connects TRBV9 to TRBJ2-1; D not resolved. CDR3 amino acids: CASSVIGNEQFF. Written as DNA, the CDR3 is TGTGCCAGCAGCGTAATCGGGAATGAGCAGTTCTTC.